The clone carrying this T cell receptor beta chain has only a few counts. Its specificity is not known. The CDR3 sequence is 15 residues long. The germline V gene has CDR1 MNHNY and CDR2 SVGAGI (reference sequence). The junction had 11 bases not matched to a gene; V was cut back by 6 bases and J by 5 bases. The study ran its PCR with 60 Vbeta and 13 Jbeta primers. TCRdb's copy holds only in-frame clones and misses some; the assay was immunoSEQ multiplex PCR. The sample lists some 150,000 clones, approximately 77% occurring once. These data come from a study of cytomegalovirus exposure and HLA in healthy donors. Study summary: An early release of data contained around 80 million unique TCRs, which came from HLA-typed donors.

General study findings and limits: The listing of 150 or so TCR beta chains classed them as cytomegalovirus-associated. Most CMV-associated TCR beta chains were later found to appear HLA-restricted.

Healthy bone marrow donors made up the donor group. The V gene is TRBV6-6, the J gene TRBJ2-3; TRBD2 aligns across 7 bases. Sequenced sample: PBMCs. This TCR came from a woman between 40 and 55 years old in good health and CMV-seronegative. This chain's CDR3 is CASSSTRTRGDTQYF. CDR3 coding DNA: TGTGCCAGCAGCTCGACTCGGACTAGGGGAGATACGCAGTATTTT.